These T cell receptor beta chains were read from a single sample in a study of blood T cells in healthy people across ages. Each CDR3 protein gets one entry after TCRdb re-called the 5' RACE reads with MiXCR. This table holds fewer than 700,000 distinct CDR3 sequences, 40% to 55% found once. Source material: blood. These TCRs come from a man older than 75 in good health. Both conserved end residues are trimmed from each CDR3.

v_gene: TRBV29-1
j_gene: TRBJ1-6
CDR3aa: SVRDINSPLH

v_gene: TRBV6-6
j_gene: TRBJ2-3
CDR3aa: ASSYFGSSTDTQY

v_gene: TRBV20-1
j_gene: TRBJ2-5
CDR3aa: SAPPDNQETQY

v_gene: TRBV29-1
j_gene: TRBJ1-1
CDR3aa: SGYRNTEAF

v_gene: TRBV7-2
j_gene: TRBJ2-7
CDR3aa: ASSPRGGTDYEQY

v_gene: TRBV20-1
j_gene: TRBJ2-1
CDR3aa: SARVSGRLDEQF

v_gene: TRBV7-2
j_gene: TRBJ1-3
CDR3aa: ASSLGGRRTGGPGNTIY

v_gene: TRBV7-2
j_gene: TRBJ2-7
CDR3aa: ASSSGTGIYEQY

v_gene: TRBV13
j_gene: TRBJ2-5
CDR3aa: ASSLESRGTQY

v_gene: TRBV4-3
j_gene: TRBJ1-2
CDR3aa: ASSQDWSDYGYT

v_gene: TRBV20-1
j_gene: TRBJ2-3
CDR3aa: SASPNKGLAGFTDTQY

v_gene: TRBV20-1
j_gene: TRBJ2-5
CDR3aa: SAREGQRPGY

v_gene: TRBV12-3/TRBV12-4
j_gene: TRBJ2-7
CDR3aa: ASSVLAELEQY

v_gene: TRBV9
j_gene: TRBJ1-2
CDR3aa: ASKGTRSSVGYT

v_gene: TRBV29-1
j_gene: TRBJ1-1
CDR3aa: SGTRDRSAEAF

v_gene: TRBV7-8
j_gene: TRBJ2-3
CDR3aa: ASSSKREAFTGTQY

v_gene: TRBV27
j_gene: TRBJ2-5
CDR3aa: ASSLAGSSKRTQY

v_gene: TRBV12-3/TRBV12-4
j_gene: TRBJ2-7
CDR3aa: ASSLRSQGPYEQY

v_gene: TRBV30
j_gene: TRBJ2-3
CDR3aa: AWSVGDTQY

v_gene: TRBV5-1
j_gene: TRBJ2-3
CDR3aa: ASSPSGVGTDTQY

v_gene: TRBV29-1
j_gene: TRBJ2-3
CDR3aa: SGGLAATDTQY

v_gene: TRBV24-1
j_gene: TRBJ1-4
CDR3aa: ATSGATNEKLF

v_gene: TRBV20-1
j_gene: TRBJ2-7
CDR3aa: SARAPAGGAYEQY

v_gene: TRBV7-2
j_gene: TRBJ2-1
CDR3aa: AGSRPGGEQF

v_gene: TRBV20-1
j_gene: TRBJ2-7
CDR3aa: SASQGGSYEQY

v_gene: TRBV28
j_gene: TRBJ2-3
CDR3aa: ASSELADSTDTQY

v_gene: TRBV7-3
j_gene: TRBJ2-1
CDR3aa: ANSQYDRMVSGKYNEQF

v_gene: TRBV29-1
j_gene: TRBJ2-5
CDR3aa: SVEPTGIQETQY

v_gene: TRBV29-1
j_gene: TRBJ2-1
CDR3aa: SLRAVAGSSYNEQF

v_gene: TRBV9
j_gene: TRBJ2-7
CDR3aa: ASSVLPNSDEQY

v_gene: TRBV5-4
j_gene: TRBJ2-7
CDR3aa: ASSSSGQGGYEQY

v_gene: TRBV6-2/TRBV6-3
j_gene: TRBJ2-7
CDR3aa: ASSRGGTPPYEQY

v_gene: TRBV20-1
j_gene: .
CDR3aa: SARSAGGNEQY

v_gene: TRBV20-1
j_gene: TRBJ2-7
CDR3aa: SASPPGQGTYEQY

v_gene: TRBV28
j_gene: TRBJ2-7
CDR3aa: ASSASGTFHEQY

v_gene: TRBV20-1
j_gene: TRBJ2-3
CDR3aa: SARDKRDTQY

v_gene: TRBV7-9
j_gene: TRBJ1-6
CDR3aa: ASSPATGSNSPLH

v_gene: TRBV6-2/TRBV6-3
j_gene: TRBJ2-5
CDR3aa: ASSYSTRGSGYQETQY

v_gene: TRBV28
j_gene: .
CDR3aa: ASRTSGDYEQY

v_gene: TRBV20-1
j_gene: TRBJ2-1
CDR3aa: SASGQLTYNEQF

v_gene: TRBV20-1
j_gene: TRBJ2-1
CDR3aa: SATLGAGGDNEQF

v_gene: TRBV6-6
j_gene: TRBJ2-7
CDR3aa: ASSDGTSRSEQY

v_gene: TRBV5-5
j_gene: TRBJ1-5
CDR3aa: ASSLDPGQPQH

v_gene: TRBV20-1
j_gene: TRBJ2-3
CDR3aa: SARDSYTDTQY

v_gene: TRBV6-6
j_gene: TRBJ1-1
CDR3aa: ASSYGGSTYPNPEAF

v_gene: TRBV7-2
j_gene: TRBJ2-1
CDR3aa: ASSLMGGGLLWGEQF

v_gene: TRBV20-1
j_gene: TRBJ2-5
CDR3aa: SAKAGGGEQY

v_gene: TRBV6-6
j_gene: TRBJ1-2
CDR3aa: ASSYSADREYGYT

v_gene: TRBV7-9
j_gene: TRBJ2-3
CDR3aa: ASSPASANTIIPDTQY

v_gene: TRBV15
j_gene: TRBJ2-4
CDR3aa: ATGDRGLAKNIQY